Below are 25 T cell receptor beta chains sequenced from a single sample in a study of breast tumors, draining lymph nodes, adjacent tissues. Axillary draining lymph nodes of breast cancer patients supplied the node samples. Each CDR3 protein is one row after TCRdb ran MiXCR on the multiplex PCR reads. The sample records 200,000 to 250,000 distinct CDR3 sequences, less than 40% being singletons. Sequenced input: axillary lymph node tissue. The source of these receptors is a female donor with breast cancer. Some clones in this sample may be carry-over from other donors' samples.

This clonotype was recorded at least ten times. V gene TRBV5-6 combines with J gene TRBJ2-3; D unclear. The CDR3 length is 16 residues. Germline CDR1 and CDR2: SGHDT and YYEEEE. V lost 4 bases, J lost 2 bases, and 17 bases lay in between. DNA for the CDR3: TGTGCCAGCAGCCCTGCGCGTCTGGGCTACACAGATACGCAGTATTTT. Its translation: CASSPARLGYTDTQYF.

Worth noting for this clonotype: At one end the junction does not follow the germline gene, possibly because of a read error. This CDR3 reads CASSWSPGGTNEKLLF. In DNA form, the CDR3 reads TGTGCCAGCAGCTGGTCTCCCGGGGGAACTAATGAAAAACTGCTTTTT. The chain links TRBV7-9 to TRBJ1-4, with TRBD1 as a possible D gene (5 bases). CDR3 length: 16 residues. Germline CDR1 and CDR2: SEHNR and FQNEAQ (reference sequence). Full variable domain (missing parts from reference TRBV7-9 and TRBJ1-4): DTGVSQNPRHKITKRGQNVTFRCDPISEHNRLYWYRQTLGQGPEFLTYFQNEAQLEKSRLLSDRFSAERPKGSFSTLEIQRTEQGDSAMYLCASSWSPGGTNEKLLFGSGTQLSVL.

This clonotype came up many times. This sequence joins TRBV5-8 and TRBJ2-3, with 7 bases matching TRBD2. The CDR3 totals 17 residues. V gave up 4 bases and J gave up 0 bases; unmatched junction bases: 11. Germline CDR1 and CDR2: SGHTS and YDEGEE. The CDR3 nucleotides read TGTGCCAGCAGCGACCCTAGGACTAGGGCTAGCACAGATACGCAGTATTTT. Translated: CASSDPRTRASTDTQYF. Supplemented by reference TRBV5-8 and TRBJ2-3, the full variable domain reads EAGVTQSPTHLIKTRGQQATLRCSPISGHTSVYWYQQALGLGLQFLLWYDEGEERNRGNFPPRFSGRQFPNYSSELNVNALELEDSALYLCASSDPRTRASTDTQYFGPGTRLTVL.

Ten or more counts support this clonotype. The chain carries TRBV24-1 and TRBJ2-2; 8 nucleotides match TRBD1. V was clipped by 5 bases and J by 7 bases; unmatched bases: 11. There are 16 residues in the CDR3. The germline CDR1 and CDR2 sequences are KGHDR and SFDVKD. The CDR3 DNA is TGTGCCACCAGTGGGGGGCAGGGGGCGAACGGCGGGGAGCTGTTTTTT. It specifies CATSGGQGANGGELFF.

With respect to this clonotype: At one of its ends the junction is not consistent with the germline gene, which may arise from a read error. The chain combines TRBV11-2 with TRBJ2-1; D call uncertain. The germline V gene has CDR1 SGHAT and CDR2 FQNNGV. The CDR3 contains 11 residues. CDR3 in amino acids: CTSSLTGEQFF. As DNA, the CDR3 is TGTACCAGCAGCTTAACGGGCGAGCAGTTCTTC.

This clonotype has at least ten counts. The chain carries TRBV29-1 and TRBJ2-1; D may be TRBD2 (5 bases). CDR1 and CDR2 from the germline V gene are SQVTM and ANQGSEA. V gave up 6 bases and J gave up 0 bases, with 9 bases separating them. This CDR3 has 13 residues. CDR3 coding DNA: TGCAGCGTGGTCGGGATCTCCTACAATGAGCAGTTCTTC. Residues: CSVVGISYNEQFF.

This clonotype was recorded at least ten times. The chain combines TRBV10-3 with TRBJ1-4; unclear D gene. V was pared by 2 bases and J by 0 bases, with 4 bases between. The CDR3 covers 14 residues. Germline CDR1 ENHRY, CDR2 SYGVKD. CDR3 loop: CAISEVATNEKLFF. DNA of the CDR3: TGTGCCATCAGTGAGGTTGCAACTAATGAAAAACTGTTTTTT.

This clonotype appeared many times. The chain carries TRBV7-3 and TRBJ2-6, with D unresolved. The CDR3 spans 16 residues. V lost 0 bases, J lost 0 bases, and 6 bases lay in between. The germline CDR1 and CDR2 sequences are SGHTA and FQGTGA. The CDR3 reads CASSLTTVSGANVLTF. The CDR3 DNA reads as TGTGCCAGCAGCTTAACAACAGTCTCTGGGGCCAACGTCCTGACTTTC.

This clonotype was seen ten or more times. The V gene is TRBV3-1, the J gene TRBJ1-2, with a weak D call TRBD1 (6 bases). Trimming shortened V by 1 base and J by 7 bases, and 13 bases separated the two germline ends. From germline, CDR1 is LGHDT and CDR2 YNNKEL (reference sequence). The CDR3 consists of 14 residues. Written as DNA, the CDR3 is TGTGCCAGCAGCCAAGGGACAGTGGCTCGTGGCTACACCTTC. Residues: CASSQGTVARGYTF. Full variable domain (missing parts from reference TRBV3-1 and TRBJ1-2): DTAVSQTPKYLVTQMGNDKSIKCEQNLGHDTMYWYKQDSKKFLKIMFSYNNKELIINETVPNRFSPKSPDKAHLNLHINSLELGDSAVYFCASSQGTVARGYTFGSGTRLTVV.

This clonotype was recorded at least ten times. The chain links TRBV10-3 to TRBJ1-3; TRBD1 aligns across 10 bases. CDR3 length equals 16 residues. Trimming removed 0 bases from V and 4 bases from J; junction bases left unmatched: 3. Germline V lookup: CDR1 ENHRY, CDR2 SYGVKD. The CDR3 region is CAISESGTGDGNTIYF. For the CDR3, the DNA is TGTGCCATCAGTGAGTCCGGGACAGGGGACGGAAACACCATATATTTT.

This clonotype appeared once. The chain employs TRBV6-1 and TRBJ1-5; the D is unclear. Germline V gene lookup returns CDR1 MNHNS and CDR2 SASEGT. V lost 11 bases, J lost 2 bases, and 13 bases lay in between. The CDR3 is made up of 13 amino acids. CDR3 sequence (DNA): TGTGCCGCGTATCGTTATGGCAATCAGCCCCAGCATTTT. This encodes CAAYRYGNQPQHF.

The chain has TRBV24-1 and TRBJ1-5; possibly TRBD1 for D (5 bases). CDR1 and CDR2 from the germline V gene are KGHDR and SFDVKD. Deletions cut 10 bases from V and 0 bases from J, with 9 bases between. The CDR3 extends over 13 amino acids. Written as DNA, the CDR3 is TGTGCCACGGCAGGGAATAGCAATCAGCCCCAGCATTTT. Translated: CATAGNSNQPQHF.

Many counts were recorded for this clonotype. The CDR3 spells CASSQVGTGGAYNEQFF. The CDR3, as DNA: TGCGCCAGCAGCCAAGTTGGAACAGGGGGTGCCTACAATGAGCAGTTCTTC. The J gene is TRBJ2-1, the V gene TRBV4-1, with 8 bases fitting TRBD1. The CDR3 sequence is 17 residues long. Unmatched junction bases numbered 7, after V lost 1 base and J lost 2 bases. The germline CDR1 and CDR2 sequences are MGHRA and YSYEKL.

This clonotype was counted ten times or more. The CDR3 region has the DNA TGTGCCAGCAGCTCGGGGCAGGGCAACGTCGATGAGCAGTTCTTC. Protein: CASSSGQGNVDEQFF. The chain couples TRBV11-2 to TRBJ2-1; D might be TRBD1 or TRBD2, each matching 5 bases. The V gene's germline CDR1 is SGHAT and CDR2 FQNNGV. The CDR3 covers 15 residues. The ends were cut back, 4 bases at V and 8 bases at J, with 18 bases in the middle.

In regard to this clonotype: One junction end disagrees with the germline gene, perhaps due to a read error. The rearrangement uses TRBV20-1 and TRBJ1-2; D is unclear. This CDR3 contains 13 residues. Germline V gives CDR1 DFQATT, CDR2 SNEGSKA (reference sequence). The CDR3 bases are TGCAGTGCTAGAGACAGAATCAACTATGCCTACACCTTC. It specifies CSARDRINYAYTF.

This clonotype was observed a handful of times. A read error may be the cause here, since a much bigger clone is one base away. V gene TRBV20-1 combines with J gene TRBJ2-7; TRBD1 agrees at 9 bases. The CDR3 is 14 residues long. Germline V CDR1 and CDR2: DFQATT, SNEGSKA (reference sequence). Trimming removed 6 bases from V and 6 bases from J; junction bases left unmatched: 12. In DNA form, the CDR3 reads TGCAGTGCACCGACCGGGACAGGGTCCCCCGAGCAGTACTTC. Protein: CSAPTGTGSPEQYF.

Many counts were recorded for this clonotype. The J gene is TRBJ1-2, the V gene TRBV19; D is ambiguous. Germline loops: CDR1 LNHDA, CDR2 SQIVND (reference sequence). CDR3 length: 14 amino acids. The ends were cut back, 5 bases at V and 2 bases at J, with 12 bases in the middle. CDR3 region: CASSGQAKNYGYTF. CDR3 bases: TGTGCCAGTAGTGGGCAGGCCAAAAACTATGGCTACACCTTC. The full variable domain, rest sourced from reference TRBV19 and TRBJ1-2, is DGGITQSPKYLFRKEGQNVTLSCEQNLNHDAMYWYRQDPGQGLRLIYYSQIVNDFQKGDIAEGYSVSREKKESFPLTVTSAQKNPTAFYLCASSGQAKNYGYTFGSGTRLTVV.

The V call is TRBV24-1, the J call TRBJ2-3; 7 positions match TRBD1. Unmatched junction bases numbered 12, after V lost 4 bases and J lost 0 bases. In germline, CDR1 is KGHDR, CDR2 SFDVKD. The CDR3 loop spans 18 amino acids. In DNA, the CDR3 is TGTGCCACCAGTGACCCCTCCGGGACAGCCTCTAGCACAGATACGCAGTATTTT. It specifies CATSDPSGTASSTDTQYF.

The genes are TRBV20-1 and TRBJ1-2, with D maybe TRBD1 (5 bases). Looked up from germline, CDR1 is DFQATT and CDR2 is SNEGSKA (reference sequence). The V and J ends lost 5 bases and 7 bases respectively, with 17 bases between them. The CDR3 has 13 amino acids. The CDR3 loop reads CSAYGASPIGYTF. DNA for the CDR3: TGCAGTGCTTATGGGGCAAGCCCAATTGGCTACACCTTC.

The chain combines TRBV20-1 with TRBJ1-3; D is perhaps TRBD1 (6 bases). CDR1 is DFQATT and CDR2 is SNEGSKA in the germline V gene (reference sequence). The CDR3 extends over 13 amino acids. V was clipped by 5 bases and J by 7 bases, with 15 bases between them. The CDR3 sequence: CSAGQGYGNTIYF. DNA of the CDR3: TGCAGTGCTGGCCAGGGGTATGGGAACACCATATATTTT.

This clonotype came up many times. The CDR3 protein is CASSSGTATFNTGELFF. The CDR3 DNA reads as TGCGCCAGCAGCTCCGGGACAGCTACTTTTAACACCGGGGAGCTGTTTTTT. The genes are TRBV5-1 and TRBJ2-2, with TRBD1 matching 7 bases. Germline CDR1 SGHRS, CDR2 YFSETQ. V lost 3 bases and J lost 2; bases outside the gene matches: 10. The CDR3 has 17 residues.

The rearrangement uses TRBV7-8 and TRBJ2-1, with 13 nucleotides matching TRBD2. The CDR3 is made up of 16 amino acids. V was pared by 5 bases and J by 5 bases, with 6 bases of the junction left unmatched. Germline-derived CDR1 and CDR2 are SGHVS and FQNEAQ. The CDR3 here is CASSLGTSGDNNEQFF. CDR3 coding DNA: TGTGCCAGCAGCCTCGGGACTAGCGGGGATAACAATGAGCAGTTCTTC.

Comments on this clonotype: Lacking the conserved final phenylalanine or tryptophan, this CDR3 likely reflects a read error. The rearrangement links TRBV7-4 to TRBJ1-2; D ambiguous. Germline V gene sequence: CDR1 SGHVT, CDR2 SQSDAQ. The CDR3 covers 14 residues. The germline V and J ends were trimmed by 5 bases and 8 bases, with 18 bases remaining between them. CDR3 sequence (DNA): TGTGCCAGCAGCGAGTCCCCCCGGGAGTGGGGCTACACCCAC. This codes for CASSESPREWGYTH.

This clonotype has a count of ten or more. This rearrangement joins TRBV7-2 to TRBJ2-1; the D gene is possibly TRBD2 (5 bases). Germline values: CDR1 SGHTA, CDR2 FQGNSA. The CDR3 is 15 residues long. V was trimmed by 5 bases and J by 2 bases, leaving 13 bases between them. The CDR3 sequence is CASSRRRPTYNEQFF. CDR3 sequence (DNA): TGTGCCAGCAGCCGGAGGCGGCCCACCTACAATGAGCAGTTCTTC.

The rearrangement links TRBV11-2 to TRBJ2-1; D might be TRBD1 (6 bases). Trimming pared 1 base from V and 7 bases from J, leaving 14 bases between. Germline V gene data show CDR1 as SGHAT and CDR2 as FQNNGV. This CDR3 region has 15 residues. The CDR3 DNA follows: TGTGCCAGCAGCTTAGGTGCGACAGGATGGAATGAGCAGTTCTTC. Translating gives CASSLGATGWNEQFF.